Listed here is a single T cell receptor beta chain. Its antigen is unknown. A junction boundary mismatches the germline segment, possibly from a read error. Germline assignment: CDR1 SGHKS and CDR2 YYEKEE (reference sequence). This CDR3 is 13 amino acids long. Unique molecular identifiers were built into the TCRbeta library. TCRdb itself ran the PCR reads through MiXCR, one entry per CDR3 protein. The sample includes about 900,000 distinct CDR3 sequences, less than 30% seen only once; the top ten take about 28%. These data belong to a study of T-cell reconstitution after alpha-beta-depleted transplantation in children. The study, taken as a whole, reports: One year after transplant, T-cell counts and diversity came mostly from newly produced T cells. For some patients, TCRbeta diversity was high at day 60 because of recipient T cells and thymic progenitors that survived.

The chain recombines TRBV5-5 with TRBJ2-5, with D maybe TRBD1 (5 bases). This clonotype was obtained from a boy less than two years old who had a stem cell transplant for SCID, so the T cells may come from the graft donor. This material consisted of PBMCs, mostly from graft donor cells, taken 360 days after TCRalphabeta/CD19-depleted stem cell transplant. The CDR3 region has the DNA TGTGCCAGCAGGTTGGACATGCGAGAGACCCAGTACTTC. Its protein is CASRLDMRETQYF.